What follows are 24 T cell receptor beta chains derived from one specimen sequenced in a study of T cells in Graves' hyperthyroidism and ophthalmopathy. RNA transcripts served as the template for amplifying TCR beta CDR3 regions. HTBI primers drove first-round RT-PCR of the TCR CDR3. TCRdb re-analysed the multiplex PCR reads in MiXCR, keeping a single row per CDR3 protein. The repertoire holds fewer than 550,000 distinct CDR3 sequences, with approximately 24% as singletons. Sequencing was done on a sample of blood. The source of these receptors is a woman aged 25 to 45 with Graves' ophthalmopathy.

The sample holds a few counts of this clonotype. This chain joins TRBV6-5 and TRBJ2-5, with 7 bases aligning to TRBD1. J was trimmed by 4 bases and V by 0 bases; bases with no gene match: 11. Germline V gives CDR1 MNHEY, CDR2 SVGAGI. The CDR3 loop spans 17 amino acids. The CDR3 is CASSYSTPGTALETQYF. The CDR3 DNA sequence: TGTGCCAGCAGTTACTCGACCCCCGGGACAGCGTTAGAGACCCAGTACTTC.

Many counts were recorded for this clonotype. The chain links TRBV9 to TRBJ1-2; 7 positions match TRBD1. Trimming cost V 3 bases and J 0 bases; bases outside gene matches: 5. Germline V lookup: CDR1 SGDLS, CDR2 YYNGEE. The CDR3 contains 15 residues. CDR3: CASSAGTESNYGYTF. DNA for the CDR3: TGTGCCAGCAGCGCCGGGACAGAGTCTAACTATGGCTACACCTTC.

The chain couples TRBV5-1 to TRBJ2-2, with D hard to call. The CDR3 spans 16 residues. Germline V gives CDR1 SGHRS, CDR2 YFSETQ. V was pared by 2 bases and J by 0 bases, with 11 bases between. The CDR3 region is CASSFSSQSNTGELFF. The DNA of the CDR3 is TGCGCCAGCAGCTTTAGTTCCCAGTCGAACACCGGGGAGCTGTTTTTT.

This clonotype occurred many times. The rearrangement uses TRBV11-2 and TRBJ1-5, with D perhaps TRBD1 (5 bases). Germline assignment: CDR1 SGHAT and CDR2 FQNNGV. CDR3 length: 16 amino acids. Trimming removed 4 bases at V and 2 bases at J, with 15 bases between. The CDR3 region is CASSSHGSGRNQPQHF. The CDR3 DNA reads as TGTGCCAGCAGCTCCCACGGGTCGGGACGCAATCAGCCCCAGCATTTT.

The V call is TRBV28, the J call TRBJ1-1; 7 bases are a match to TRBD1. CDR3 length: 17 residues. Germline CDR1 reads MDHEN; CDR2 reads SYDVKM. J was trimmed by 2 bases and V by 2 bases; bases with no gene match: 11. CDR3 coding DNA: TGTGCCAGCAGTTTAAGTAAGGTGGGACAGACAAACACTGAAGCTTTCTTT. The encoded protein is CASSLSKVGQTNTEAFF.

This clonotype was seen ten or more times. V gene TRBV3-1 combines with J gene TRBJ2-7, with D uncertain. The V gene lost 0 bases and the J gene lost 2 bases, with 8 bases spanning the gap. Germline-derived CDR1 and CDR2 are LGHDT and YNNKEL (reference sequence). The CDR3 is 14 residues long. The CDR3 spells CASSQDSGPYEQYF. The CDR3 region has the DNA TGTGCCAGCAGCCAAGATTCCGGACCCTACGAGCAGTACTTC.

The chain recombines TRBV29-1 with TRBJ2-4, with D possibly being TRBD1 (6 bases). CDR1 is SQVTM and CDR2 is ANQGSEA in the germline V gene. The V and J ends lost 6 bases and 4 bases respectively, with 13 bases between them. CDR3 length equals 13 residues. CDR3 residues: CSVTGQSKNIQYF. DNA for the CDR3: TGCAGCGTGACGGGACAATCAAAAAACATTCAGTACTTC.

This clonotype occurred many times. The V and J genes are TRBV20-1 and TRBJ2-7, with 10 bases lining up with TRBD2. Germline assignment: CDR1 DFQATT and CDR2 SNEGSKA (reference sequence). Unmatched junction bases numbered 13, after V lost 2 bases and J lost 3 bases. There are 17 residues in the CDR3. CDR3 protein: CSARQSILAGGNYEQYF. CDR3 nucleotide sequence: TGCAGTGCTAGACAATCTATATTAGCGGGGGGAAACTACGAGCAGTACTTC.

The V gene is TRBV12-3 or TRBV12-4, the J gene TRBJ1-1; D perhaps matches TRBD1 (5 bases). The CDR3 totals 14 residues. The V end lost 6 bases, the J end lost 9 bases, and 20 bases lay between the germline ends. Here the CDR3 DNA reads TGTGCCAGCAGGACTACCGGGACCGGTGGCCAAGCTTTCTTT. It is translated as CASRTTGTGGQAFF.

There are many counts of this clonotype. This chain joins TRBV7-6 and TRBJ2-7, with no clear D. Germline V lookup: CDR1 SGHVS, CDR2 FNYEAQ. With 5 bases removed from V and 7 bases from J, the gap between germline ends came to 24 bases. This CDR3 spans 16 amino acids. Written as DNA, the CDR3 is TGTGCCAGCAGCCCTATCGCGGACGGAGATCTGGGGGAGCAGTACTTC. Its translation is CASSPIADGDLGEQYF.

This clonotype was seen a handful of times. The chain joins TRBV20-1 to TRBJ1-5; 8 bases align to TRBD1. V dropped 6 bases and J dropped 5; count of bases not matched to a gene: 3. Germline CDR1 DFQATT, CDR2 SNEGSKA (reference sequence). This CDR3 has 12 amino acids. CDR3 sequence reads: CSALQGDQPQHF. CDR3 DNA sequence: TGCAGTGCGTTACAGGGGGATCAGCCCCAGCATTTT.

This clonotype appeared a few times. The rearrangement links TRBV7-3 to TRBJ2-5; no firm D call. Trimming removed 0 bases from V and 6 bases from J, with 8 bases in between. The CDR3 contains 13 residues. CDR1 and CDR2 from the germline V gene are SGHTA and FQGTGA. The CDR3 bases are TGTGCCAGCAGCTTAACTTCCGACCAGACCCAGTACTTC. Translation gives CASSLTSDQTQYF.

In its sample, this clonotype was seen a few times. V and J are TRBV4-1 and TRBJ2-4; weak D call: TRBD1 (6 bases). Germline lookup yields CDR1 MGHRA and CDR2 YSYEKL. The CDR3 covers 18 residues. Between the trimmed V and J ends, which lost 3 bases and 6 bases, there was a span of 24 bases. The CDR3, as DNA: TGCGCCAGCAGCCAGAGTACAACAGGGACCTGGTCCGGAAACATTCAGTACTTC. It translates to CASSQSTTGTWSGNIQYF.

This clonotype appeared many times. The V gene is TRBV6-1, the J gene TRBJ1-1; D is unresolved. This CDR3 has 14 amino acids. The germline gives CDR1 MNHNS, CDR2 SASEGT. Trimming removed 4 bases from V and 1 base from J, with 10 bases in between. In DNA form, the CDR3 reads TGTGCCAGCAGTGGAGGCGGGAAGAACACTGAAGCTTTCTTT. It yields the protein CASSGGGKNTEAFF.

This clonotype came up a few times. A much larger clonotype is one base distant, so this may be a read error. The J gene is TRBJ2-5, the V gene TRBV20-1; 9 bases align to TRBD1. The germline CDR1 and CDR2 sequences are DFQATT and SNEGSKA (reference sequence). The length of the CDR3 is 13 residues. CDR3 bases: TGCAGTGCTAGAGTACAGGGGGCGGAGACCAAGTACTTC. This codes for CSARVQGAETKYF.

This clonotype was seen ten or more times. The genes are TRBV29-1 and TRBJ1-2; unclear D gene. CDR1 is SQVTM, CDR2 ANQGSEA, per germline. The V and J ends lost 4 bases and 2 bases respectively, with 8 bases between them. This CDR3 spans 12 amino acids. CDR3 sequence reads: CSVVHQNYGYTF. CDR3 coding DNA: TGCAGCGTTGTCCACCAAAACTATGGCTACACCTTC.

This clonotype came up many times. The chain is built from TRBV24-1 and TRBJ2-7, with a tentative D call TRBD1 (6 bases). CDR1 KGHDR and CDR2 SFDVKD come from the germline V gene. Trimming removed 9 bases from V and 2 bases from J, with 13 bases in between. This CDR3 is 13 amino acids long. CDR3 nucleotides: TGTGCCACCGTAACCGGACAGACCTACGAGCAGTACTTC. Its translation: CATVTGQTYEQYF.

This clonotype was detected a few times. This chain links TRBV6-5 with TRBJ1-1, with TRBD1 identical over 7 bases. The ends lost 9 bases at V and 1 base at J; junction bases unmatched: 11. Germline V lookup: CDR1 MNHEY, CDR2 SVGAGI. The length of the CDR3 is 15 residues. CDR3 DNA: TGTGCCAGAAAAGCAGGGGGGGCGTGGAACACTGAAGCTTTCTTT. Protein product: CARKAGGAWNTEAFF.

This chain uses TRBV2 with TRBJ2-2; D is perhaps TRBD1 or TRBD2 (5 bases each). The CDR3 extends over 16 amino acids. The ends were cut back, 5 bases at V and 0 bases at J, with 13 bases in the middle. Germline CDR1 and CDR2: SNHLY and FYNNEI. CDR3 region: CASSTGTGSNTGELFF. The CDR3, as DNA: TGTGCCAGCAGTACCGGGACGGGGTCGAACACCGGGGAGCTGTTTTTT.

This clonotype was counted many times. The V call is TRBV28, the J call TRBJ1-5; D is uncertain. The length of the CDR3 is 12 residues. Germline CDR1 MDHEN, CDR2 SYDVKM. V gave up 3 bases and J gave up 5 bases, with 5 bases separating them. The CDR3 region is CASSLTHQPQHF. CDR3 nucleotides: TGTGCCAGCAGTTTGACCCATCAGCCCCAGCATTTT. Combining the CDR3 with reference TRBV28 and TRBJ1-5 gives the whole variable domain DVKVTQSSRYLVKRTGEKVFLECVQDMDHENMFWYRQDPGLGLRLIYFSYDVKMKEKGDIPEGYSVSREKKERFSLILESASTNQTSMYLCASSLTHQPQHFGDGTRLSIL.

This chain joins TRBV4-1 and TRBJ1-5; no clear D gene. CDR1 and CDR2 from the germline V gene are MGHRA and YSYEKL. Trimming cost V 0 bases and J 6 bases, with 9 bases left between them. The CDR3 loop spans 14 amino acids. The CDR3 DNA sequence: TGCGCCAGCAGCCAAGATCGAGGCATTCAGCCCCAGCATTTT. It codes for CASSQDRGIQPQHF.

This chain connects TRBV20-1 to TRBJ1-2; 7 bases are a match to TRBD1. Germline lookup yields CDR1 DFQATT and CDR2 SNEGSKA (reference sequence). This CDR3 is 14 amino acids long. V was pared by 3 bases and J by 1 base, with 5 bases of the junction left unmatched. The CDR3 DNA sequence: TGCAGTGCTAGTGGACAGGTGATTAACTATGGCTACACCTTC. Translating gives CSASGQVINYGYTF.

Many counts were recorded for this clonotype. The rearrangement uses TRBV9 and TRBJ1-2; D remains ambiguous. V lost 10 bases and J 6 bases, leaving 16 bases between the germline ends. This CDR3 region has 12 residues. In germline, CDR1 is SGDLS, CDR2 YYNGEE. The DNA of the CDR3 is TGTGCCCCAAAAAGAAGAGAAAATGGCTACACCTTC. Its protein product is CAPKRRENGYTF.

This clonotype was recorded a few times. The chain is built from TRBV12-3 or TRBV12-4 and TRBJ1-2; no reliable D call. This CDR3 contains 14 residues. Trimming pared 7 bases from V and 4 bases from J, leaving 16 bases between. The CDR3 nucleotides are TGTGCCAGCACCCTAGAGGGCAGTGTCTATGGCTACACCTTC. Translating it yields CASTLEGSVYGYTF.